This TCR beta chain was identified during a study of T cells in Graves' hyperthyroidism and ophthalmopathy. Points from the study as a whole: Most clonotypes expanded in the thyroid (above 0.001) were also present in blood. Researchers report that a 13 V-J model separated ophthalmopathy from stable hyperthyroidism.

For this clonotype: Its matching antigen is unknown.

Researchers took RNA transcripts and amplified the TCR beta CDR3 regions from them. Primed by the HTBI set, a first-round RT-PCR was run on the TCR CDR3. Each CDR3 protein is one row after TCRdb ran MiXCR on the multiplex PCR reads. In the table there are hundreds of thousands of distinct CDR3 sequences, 20% to 30% of which are singletons. An approximately 9.8 ml volume of fresh peripheral blood provided the PBMCs. The germline CDR1 and CDR2 sequences are LNHDA and SQIVND (reference sequence). CDR3 length equals 14 residues. Trimming cost V 7 bases and J 7 bases; bases outside gene matches: 7. The rearrangement uses TRBV19 and TRBJ1-2; 12 bases align to TRBD1. The sample was blood. This clonotype was obtained from a man in his forties or fifties with Graves' hyperthyroidism. DNA for the CDR3: TGTGCCAGTACTCCGGGACAGGGGGCTGCTGGCTACACCTTC. Amino acid sequence: CASTPGQGAAGYTF.